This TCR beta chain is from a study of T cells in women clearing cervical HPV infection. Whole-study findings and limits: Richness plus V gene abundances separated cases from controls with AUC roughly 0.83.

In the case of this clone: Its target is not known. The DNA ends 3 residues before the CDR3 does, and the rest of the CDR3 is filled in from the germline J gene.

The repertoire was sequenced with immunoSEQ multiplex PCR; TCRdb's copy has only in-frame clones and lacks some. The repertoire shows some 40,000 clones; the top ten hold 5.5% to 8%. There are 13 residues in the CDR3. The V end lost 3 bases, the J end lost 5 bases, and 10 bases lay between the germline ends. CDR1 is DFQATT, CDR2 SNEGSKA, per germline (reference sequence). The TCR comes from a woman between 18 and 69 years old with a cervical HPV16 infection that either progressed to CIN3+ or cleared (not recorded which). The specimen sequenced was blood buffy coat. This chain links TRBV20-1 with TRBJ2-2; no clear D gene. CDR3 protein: CSASDPATGELFF. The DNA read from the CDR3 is TGCAGTGCTAGTGATCCCGCGACCGGGGAG.